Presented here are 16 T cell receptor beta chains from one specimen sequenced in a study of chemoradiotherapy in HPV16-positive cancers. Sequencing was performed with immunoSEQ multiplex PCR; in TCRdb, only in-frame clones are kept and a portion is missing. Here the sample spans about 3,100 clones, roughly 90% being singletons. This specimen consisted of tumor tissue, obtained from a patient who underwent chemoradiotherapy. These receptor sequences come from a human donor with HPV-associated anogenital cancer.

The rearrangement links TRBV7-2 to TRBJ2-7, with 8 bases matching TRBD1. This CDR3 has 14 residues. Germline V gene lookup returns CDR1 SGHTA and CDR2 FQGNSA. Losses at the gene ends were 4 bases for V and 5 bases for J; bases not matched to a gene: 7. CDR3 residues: CASSSDRVANEQYF. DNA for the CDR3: TGTGCCAGCAGCTCGGACAGGGTGGCGAACGAGCAGTACTTC.

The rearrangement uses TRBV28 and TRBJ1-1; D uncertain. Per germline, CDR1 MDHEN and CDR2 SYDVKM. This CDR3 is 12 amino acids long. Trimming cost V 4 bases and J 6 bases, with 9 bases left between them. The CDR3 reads CASSSGWAEAFF. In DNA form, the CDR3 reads TGTGCCAGCAGTTCGGGGTGGGCTGAAGCTTTCTTT. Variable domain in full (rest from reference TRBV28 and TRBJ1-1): DVKVTQSSRYLVKRTGEKVFLECVQDMDHENMFWYRQDPGLGLRLIYFSYDVKMKEKGDIPEGYSVSREKKERFSLILESASTNQTSMYLCASSSGWAEAFFGQGTRLTVV.

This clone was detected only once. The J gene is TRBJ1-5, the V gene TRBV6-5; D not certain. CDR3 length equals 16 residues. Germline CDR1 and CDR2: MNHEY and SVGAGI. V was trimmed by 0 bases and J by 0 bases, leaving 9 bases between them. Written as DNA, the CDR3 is TGTGCCAGCAGTTACTCCGCGGACGTTAGCAATCAGCCCCAGCATTTT. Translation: CASSYSADVSNQPQHF.

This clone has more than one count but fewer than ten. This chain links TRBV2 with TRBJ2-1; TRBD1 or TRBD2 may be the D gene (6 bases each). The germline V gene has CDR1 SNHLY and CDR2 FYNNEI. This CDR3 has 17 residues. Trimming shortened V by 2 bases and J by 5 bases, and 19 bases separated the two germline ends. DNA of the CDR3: TGTGCCAGCAGTGAATCGGGTAGCGGCCAGGGGAACAATGAGCAGTTCTTC. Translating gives CASSESGSGQGNNEQFF. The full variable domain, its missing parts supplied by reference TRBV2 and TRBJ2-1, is EPEVTQTPSHQVTQMGQEVILRCVPISNHLYFYWYRQILGQKVEFLVSFYNNEISEKSEIFDDQFSVERPDGSNFTLKIRSTKLEDSAMYFCASSESGSGQGNNEQFFGPGTRLTVL.

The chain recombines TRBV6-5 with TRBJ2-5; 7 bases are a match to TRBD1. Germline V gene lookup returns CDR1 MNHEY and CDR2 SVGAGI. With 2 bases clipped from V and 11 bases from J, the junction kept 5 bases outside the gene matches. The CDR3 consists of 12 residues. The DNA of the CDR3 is TGTGCCAGCAGTTACCGCCAGGGGGAGCAGTACTTC. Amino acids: CASSYRQGEQYF.

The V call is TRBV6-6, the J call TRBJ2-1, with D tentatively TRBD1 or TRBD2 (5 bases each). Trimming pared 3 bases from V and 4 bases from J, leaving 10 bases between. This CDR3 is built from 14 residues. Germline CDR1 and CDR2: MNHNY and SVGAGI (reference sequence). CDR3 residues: CASSYNGAYNEQFF. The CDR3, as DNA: TGTGCCAGCAGTTATAACGGGGCTTACAATGAGCAGTTCTTC.

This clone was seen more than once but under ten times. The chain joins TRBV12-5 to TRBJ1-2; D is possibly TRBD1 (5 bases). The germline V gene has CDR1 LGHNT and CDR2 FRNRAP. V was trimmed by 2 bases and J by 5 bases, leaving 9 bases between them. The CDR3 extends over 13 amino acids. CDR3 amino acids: CASGLQGSYGYTF. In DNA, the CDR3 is TGTGCTAGTGGTTTGCAGGGTTCATATGGCTACACCTTC.

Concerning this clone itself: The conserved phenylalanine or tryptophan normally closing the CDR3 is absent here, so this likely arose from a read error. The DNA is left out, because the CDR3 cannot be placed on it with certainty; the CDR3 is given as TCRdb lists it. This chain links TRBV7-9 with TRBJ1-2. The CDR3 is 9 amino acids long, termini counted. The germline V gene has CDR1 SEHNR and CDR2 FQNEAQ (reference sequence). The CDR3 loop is CASNLTAPL.

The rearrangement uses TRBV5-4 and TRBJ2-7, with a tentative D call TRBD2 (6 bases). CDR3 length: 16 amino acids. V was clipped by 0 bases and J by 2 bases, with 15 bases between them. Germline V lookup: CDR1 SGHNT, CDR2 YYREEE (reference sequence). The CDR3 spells CASSLGGKGGTYEQYF. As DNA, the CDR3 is TGTGCCAGCAGCTTGGGCGGGAAGGGTGGGACCTACGAGCAGTACTTC.

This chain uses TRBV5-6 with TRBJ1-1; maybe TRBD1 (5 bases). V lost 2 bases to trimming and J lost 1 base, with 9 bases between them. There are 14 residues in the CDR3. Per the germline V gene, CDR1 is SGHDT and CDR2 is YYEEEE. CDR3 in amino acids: CASSFGTGNTEAFF. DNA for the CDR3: TGTGCCAGCAGCTTTGGGACGGGGAACACTGAAGCTTTCTTT. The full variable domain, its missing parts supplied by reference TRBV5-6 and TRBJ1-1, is DAGVTQSPTHLIKTRGQQVTLRCSPKSGHDTVSWYQQALGQGPQFIFQYYEEEERQRGNFPDRFSGHQFPNYSSELNVNALLLGDSALYLCASSFGTGNTEAFFGQGTRLTVV.

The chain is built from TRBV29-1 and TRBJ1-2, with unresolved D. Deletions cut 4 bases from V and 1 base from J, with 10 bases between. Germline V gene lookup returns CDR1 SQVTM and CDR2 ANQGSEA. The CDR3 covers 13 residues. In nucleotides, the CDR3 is TGCAGCGTTGCAGACATGAATAACTATGGCTACACCTTC. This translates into CSVADMNNYGYTF.

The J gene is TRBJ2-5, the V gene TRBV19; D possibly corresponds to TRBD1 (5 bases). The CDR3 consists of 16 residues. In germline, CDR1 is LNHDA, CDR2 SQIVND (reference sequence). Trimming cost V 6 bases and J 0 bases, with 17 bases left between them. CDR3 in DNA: TGTGCCAGTAGGACCTCCCACAGGCGGTACCAAGAGACCCAGTACTTC. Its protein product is CASRTSHRRYQETQYF.

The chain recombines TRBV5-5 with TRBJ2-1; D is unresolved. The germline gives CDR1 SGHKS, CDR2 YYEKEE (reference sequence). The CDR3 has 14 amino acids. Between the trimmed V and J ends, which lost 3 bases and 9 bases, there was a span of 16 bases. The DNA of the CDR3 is TGTGCCAGCAGCTGGCAGACTCATTCCCCTGAGCAGTTCTTC. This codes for CASSWQTHSPEQFF.

Here the CDR3 reads CASSLTLQGEAFF. The CDR3 bases are TGTGCCAGCAGCTTGACGTTACAGGGTGAAGCTTTCTTT. The chain employs TRBV6-4 and TRBJ1-1, with D maybe TRBD1 (6 bases). Between the trimmed V and J ends, which lost 6 bases and 7 bases, there was a span of 15 bases. The CDR3 has 13 residues. Germline V lookup: CDR1 MRHNA, CDR2 SNTAGT.

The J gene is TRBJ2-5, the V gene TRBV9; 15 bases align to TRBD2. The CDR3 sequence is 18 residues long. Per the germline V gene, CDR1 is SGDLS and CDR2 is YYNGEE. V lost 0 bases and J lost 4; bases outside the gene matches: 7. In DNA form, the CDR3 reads TGTGCCAGCAGCGTAGGCGGGACTAGCGGGGGGACCAGAGAGACCCAGTACTTC. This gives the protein CASSVGGTSGGTRETQYF.

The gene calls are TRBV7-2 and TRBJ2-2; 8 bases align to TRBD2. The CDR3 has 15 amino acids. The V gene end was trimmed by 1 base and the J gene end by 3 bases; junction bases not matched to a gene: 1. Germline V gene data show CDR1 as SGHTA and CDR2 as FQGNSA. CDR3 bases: TGTGCCAGCAGCTTAGGGCGGGGGGACACCGGGGAGCTGTTTTTT. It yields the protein CASSLGRGDTGELFF.